A selection of T cell receptor beta chains follows, all from one sample in a study of blood T cell repertoires in COVID-19. Produced via immunoSEQ multiplex PCR; TCRdb's table is partial and in-frame only. This sample has about 260,000 clones, with approximately 88% found just once. Sequenced: PBMCs or T cells enriched from blood (not recorded which). The receptors come from a woman in her thirties or forties who had been exposed to COVID-19. The CDR3 runs from the conserved cysteine through the conserved F or W. D genes are given only for firm matches. Clone size is shown for a subset of rows, as once, few, many or a class of expanded clone.

d_gene: -; j_gene: TRBJ2-3; abundance: -; v_gene: TRBV4-1; CDR3aa: CASSPIGTGSTDTQYF; CDR3nt: TGCGCCAGCAGCCCTATTGGGACTGGTAGCACAGATACGCAGTATTTT
d_gene: -; j_gene: TRBJ1-2; abundance: once; v_gene: TRBV11-2; CDR3aa: CASSSRDRIGGYTF; CDR3nt: TGTGCCAGCAGCTCGAGAGACAGAATCGGAGGCTACACCTTC
d_gene: TRBD1; j_gene: TRBJ1-1; abundance: -; v_gene: TRBV7-6; CDR3aa: CASKPGTGNTEAFF; CDR3nt: TGTGCCAGCAAACCCGGGACAGGGAACACTGAAGCTTTCTTT
d_gene: -; j_gene: TRBJ2-7; abundance: -; v_gene: TRBV9; CDR3aa: CASSVGRASYEQYF; CDR3nt: TGTGCCAGCAGCGTAGGCAGGGCCTCCTACGAGCAGTACTTC
d_gene: -; j_gene: TRBJ1-3; abundance: -; v_gene: TRBV5-1; CDR3aa: CASSLGPGSGNTIYF; CDR3nt: TGCGCCAGCAGCTTGGGCCCGGGGTCTGGAAACACCATATATTTT
d_gene: TRBD2; j_gene: TRBJ2-1; abundance: -; v_gene: TRBV6-4; CDR3aa: CASSETSGTPYNEQFF; CDR3nt: TGTGCCAGCAGTGAGACTAGCGGGACACCTTACAATGAGCAGTTCTTC
d_gene: TRBD2; j_gene: TRBJ2-7; abundance: once; v_gene: TRBV6-5; CDR3aa: CASRPLAGAPGEQYF; CDR3nt: TGTGCCAGCAGACCGTTAGCGGGGGCCCCGGGAGAGCAGTACTTC
d_gene: -; j_gene: TRBJ1-6; abundance: -; v_gene: TRBV6-5; CDR3aa: CASSYLGLGNSPLHF; CDR3nt: TGTGCCAGCAGTTACTTGGGCCTTGGTAATTCACCCCTCCACTTT
d_gene: -; j_gene: TRBJ2-2; abundance: -; v_gene: TRBV24-1; CDR3aa: CATSDFQGRNTGELFF; CDR3nt: TGTGCCACCAGTGATTTCCAGGGGCGGAACACCGGGGAGCTGTTTTTT
d_gene: TRBD2; j_gene: TRBJ2-3; abundance: -; v_gene: TRBV2; CDR3aa: CASSDGTSGNTDTQYF; CDR3nt: TGTGCCAGCAGTGACGGGACTAGCGGCAACACAGATACGCAGTATTTT
d_gene: -; j_gene: TRBJ1-6; abundance: -; v_gene: TRBV4-2; CDR3aa: CASSQDHRGYTEISPLHF; CDR3nt: TGTGCCAGCAGCCAAGATCACCGGGGGTACACCGAAATTTCACCCCTCCACTTT
d_gene: -; j_gene: TRBJ2-7; abundance: once; v_gene: TRBV7-2; CDR3aa: CASSRWGVGYEQYF; CDR3nt: TGTGCCAGCAGCCGTTGGGGGGTGGGCTACGAGCAGTACTTC